This TCR beta chain was obtained from a study of blood T cell repertoires in COVID-19. As for the study in general: Spain, Italy and the United States supplied samples that represented acute and convalescent COVID-19.

The data were produced by immunoSEQ multiplex PCR, yet TCRdb's version contains in-frame clones alone and is incomplete. Here the sample spans approximately 200,000 clones, roughly 90% being singletons. This receptor was taken from a woman aged 45-65 years with acute or convalescent COVID-19. Sequencing input: peripheral blood.

CDR3 in amino acids: CAWGGTPSLNYGYTF. CDR3 DNA: TGTGCCTGGGGAGGGACACCGAGCTTGAACTATGGCTACACCTTC. The chain couples TRBV30 to TRBJ1-2; D is possibly TRBD1 (6 bases). Trimming left V 5 bases short and J 2 bases short, with 18 bases between. This CDR3 has 15 amino acids. Germline CDR1 is GTSNPN and CDR2 is SVGIG (reference sequence).